Included here is one T cell receptor (beta chain) sequence, with context. The table lists this clonotype with a few counts. The antigen it recognizes is unknown. Per-nucleotide qualities are absent, and no much larger clonotype sits a single base away. This entry comes from a study of identical twins listed by TCRdb under 2016. Regarding the study in general: The study deep-sequenced TCR alpha and beta repertoires from monozygotic twins, unrelated adults of various ages and cord blood to test whether fetal clonotypes persist. To rule out contamination, the twin experiments were replicated at different times with different library preparation protocols.

Only healthy Caucasian donors were included. Miltenyi CD45RO+ enrichment and human naive T-cell isolation kits were used to isolate memory (CD45RO+) and naive T cells from PBMC. The protocol used for the library was 5' RACE. Instrument on record: Illumina HiSeq 2000. Template switching added a universal primer binding site, and the final cDNA carried a unique molecular identifier that allowed TCR cDNA molecules to be counted accurately. Specific primers in the conserved constant-segment region were used to synthesize first-strand cDNA for the TCR alpha and beta chains. To control for contamination, every cDNA library carried two barcodes: a SMART-Mk sample barcode plus Illumina barcodes. TruSeq adapter sequences along with Illumina sample barcodes were introduced in two successive PCR steps. The TCR alpha and beta cDNA libraries were sequenced on the Illumina HiSeq platform using custom primers. The authors' analysis ran thus. MiGEC processed the raw reads to extract unique molecular identifiers, while MiXCR was used to determine the CDR3 positions. Recombination models were inferred per individual with the repgenHMM and IGoR tools using an EM algorithm. Shared clonotypes were analyzed with the tcR package in R, and sharing was normalized by the product of cloneset sizes. Out-of-frame nonproductive sequences were analyzed to study raw recombination free of thymic and clonal selection effects. The public reads were quality trimmed at Q25 with fastp and then assembled into clones with MiXCR by TCRdb, keeping productive beta chains. For every CDR3 protein sequence, its rows merge into one entry that carries the most common genes and DNA. The authors' filters were not applied to this entry. Counted in this sample were 140,000 to 150,000 distinct CDR3 sequences; roughly 3.5% of them appeared once. Approximately 7.7% of the sample lies in the top ten.

What the authors observed across the whole study: Abundant cord blood beta clonotypes carried fewer insertions; young adult naive repertoires showed a weaker similar trend, while memory repertoires showed none. Compared with coincidental sharing between unrelated individuals, out-of-frame TCR alpha sequences shared between twins had an excess of sequences with low generation probability. Because the same donors could not be followed over many years, conclusions were based on cross-sectional statistical analysis. Zero-insertion analyses could be partly confounded by invariant T cells such as MAIT and iNKT, though diverse VJ usage argued against such confounding for most clonotypes. Out-of-frame TCR alpha sharing in monozygotic twins was systematically underestimated by recombination models, whereas sharing between unrelated individuals was in agreement with the recombination models. The excess sharing between twins in beta out-of-frame sequences was weaker because fewer shared sequences reduced the signal-to-noise ratio.

The CDR1 and CDR2 encoded by the germline V gene are SNHLY and FYNNEI. The junction carries 8 bases between V and J, which are trimmed by 2 bases and 0 bases respectively. Including cysteine and phenylalanine, the CDR3 has 14 amino acids. Only the CDR3 portion is preserved as DNA: 42 bases, with reading frame beginning at the first base. The material sequenced was memory T cells sorted from blood. The cell subset or site label on this specimen signifies: CD45RO+ enriched T cells. This sequence originates from a young man in good health. The chain is encoded by TRBV2 joined to TRBJ2-7, with TRBD1 tentatively as D gene (6 bases match). The bases are TGTGCCAGCAGTGAACAGGGGCCCTCCTACGAGCAGTACTTC. This codes for CASSEQGPSYEQYF.